This T cell receptor beta chain was profiled in a study of blood T cell repertoires in COVID-19. CDR3 length: 13 residues. Germline V gives CDR1 SNHLY, CDR2 FYNNEI. V gave up 5 bases and J gave up 0 bases, with 5 bases separating them. Two negative PCRs, clearance, or symptom resolution had been documented for recovered Cohort 3 donors. This clone has a single count. TCRdb keeps only in-frame clones here, not all; method: immunoSEQ multiplex PCR. The sample yields 150,000 to 200,000 clones, 80% seen once. The sequenced material came from PBMCs or T cells enriched from blood (not recorded which). This receptor was taken from a man aged 35 to 55 who had recovered from COVID-19. V usage is TRBV2 and J usage is TRBJ1-5; no clear D gene. CDR3 sequence (DNA): TGTGCCAGCAGTACAGATAGCAATCAGCCCCAGCATTTT. The encoded protein is CASSTDSNQPQHF.